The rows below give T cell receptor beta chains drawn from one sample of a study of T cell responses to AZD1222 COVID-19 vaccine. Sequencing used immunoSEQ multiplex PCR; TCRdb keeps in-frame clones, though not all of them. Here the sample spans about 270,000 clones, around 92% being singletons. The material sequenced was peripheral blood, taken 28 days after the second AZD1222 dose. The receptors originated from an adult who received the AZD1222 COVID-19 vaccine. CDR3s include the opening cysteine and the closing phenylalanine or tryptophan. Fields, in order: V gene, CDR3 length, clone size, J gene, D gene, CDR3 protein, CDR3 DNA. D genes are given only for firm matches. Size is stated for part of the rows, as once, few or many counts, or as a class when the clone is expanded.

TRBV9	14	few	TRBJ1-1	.	CASSTTLVNTEAFF	TGTGCCAGCAGCACCACATTAGTGAACACTGAAGCTTTCTTT
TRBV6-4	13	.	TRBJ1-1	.	CASSSEVGTEAFF	TGTGCCAGCAGTAGCGAAGTGGGAACTGAAGCTTTCTTT
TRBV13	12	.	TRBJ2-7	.	CASSRLRTVQYF	TGTGCCAGCAGCCGGCTCCGGACGGTGCAGTACTTC
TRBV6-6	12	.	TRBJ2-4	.	CASSPDGGIQYF	TGTGCCAGCAGCCCAGACGGGGGCATTCAGTACTTC
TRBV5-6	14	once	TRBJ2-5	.	CASTQRASQETQYF	TGTGCCAGCACCCAAAGGGCTTCCCAAGAGACCCAGTACTTC
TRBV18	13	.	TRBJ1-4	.	CASSRSTNEKLFF	TGTGCCAGCTCACGGTCAACTAATGAAAAACTGTTTTTT
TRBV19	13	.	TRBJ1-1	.	CASKGWNIAEAFF	TGTGCCAGTAAGGGATGGAATATTGCTGAAGCTTTCTTT
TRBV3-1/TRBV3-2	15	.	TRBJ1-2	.	CASSQYRVGDHGYTF	TGTGCCAGCAGCCAGTACAGGGTAGGGGATCATGGCTACACCTTC
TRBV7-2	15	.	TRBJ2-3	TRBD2	CASRIAGAGTDTQYF	TGTGCCAGCAGGATAGCGGGAGCGGGCACAGATACGCAGTATTTT
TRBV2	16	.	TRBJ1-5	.	CASRAKREGRNQPQHF	TGTGCCAGCAGGGCCAAGAGGGAGGGTCGCAATCAGCCCCAGCATTTT
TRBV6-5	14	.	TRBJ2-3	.	CASRGSQSTDTQYF	TGTGCCAGCAGGGGAAGTCAATCCACAGATACGCAGTATTTT
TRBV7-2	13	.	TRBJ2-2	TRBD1	CASSLDRTGELFF	TGTGCCAGCAGCCTGGACAGGACGGGGGAGCTGTTTTTT
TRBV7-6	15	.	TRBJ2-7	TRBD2	CASSSWGGSSYEQYF	TGTGCCAGCAGCTCGTGGGGGGGGAGCTCCTACGAGCAGTACTTC
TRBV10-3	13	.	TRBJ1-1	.	CALHPPGQYGAFF	TGTGCCCTCCACCCCCCGGGACAATATGGAGCTTTCTTT
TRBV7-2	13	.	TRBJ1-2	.	CASSLDPNYGYTF	TGTGCCAGCAGCTTAGACCCTAACTATGGCTACACCTTC
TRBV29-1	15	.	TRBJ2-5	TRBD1	CSVERQGARQETQYF	TGCAGCGTTGAGAGACAGGGGGCGCGTCAAGAGACCCAGTACTTC
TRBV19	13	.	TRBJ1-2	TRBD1	CASSGQGIWGYTF	TGTGCCAGTAGTGGACAGGGGATTTGGGGCTACACCTTC
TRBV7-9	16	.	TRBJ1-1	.	CASSRSGPERNTEAFF	TGTGCCAGCAGTCGTTCCGGACCAGAGAGAAACACTGAAGCTTTCTTT
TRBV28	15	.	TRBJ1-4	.	CASSLSRANNEKLFF	TGTGCCAGCAGTTTGAGCAGGGCCAACAATGAAAAACTGTTTTTT
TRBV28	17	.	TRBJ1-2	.	CASSLRRAGALTYGYTF	TGTGCCAGCAGTTTAAGGAGGGCCGGGGCGCTTACCTATGGCTACACCTTC
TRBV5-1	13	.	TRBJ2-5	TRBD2	CASELAGGETQYF	TGCGCCAGCGAACTAGCGGGGGGAGAGACCCAGTACTTC
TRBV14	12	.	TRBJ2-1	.	CASSPTLNEQFF	TGTGCCAGCAGCCCGACACTTAATGAGCAGTTCTTC
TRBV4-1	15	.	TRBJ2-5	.	CASSQGQFLRETQYF	TGCGCCAGCAGCCAAGGACAGTTCCTTCGGGAGACCCAGTACTTC
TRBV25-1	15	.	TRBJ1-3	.	CASSADSGTGNTIYF	TGTGCCAGCAGTGCCGATAGCGGGACTGGAAACACCATATATTTT
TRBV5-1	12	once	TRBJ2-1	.	CASSRPLDEQFF	TGCGCCAGCAGCCGACCCTTGGATGAGCAGTTCTTC
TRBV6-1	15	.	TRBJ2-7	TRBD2	CASSETSGRLYEQYF	TGTGCCAGCAGTGAGACTAGCGGGAGGTTGTACGAGCAGTACTTC
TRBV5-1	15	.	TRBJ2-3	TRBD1	CASSLPGTGVGTQYF	TGCGCCAGCAGCCTTCCGGGGACAGGGGTCGGTACGCAGTATTTT
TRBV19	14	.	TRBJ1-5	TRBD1	CASIGTGGYQPQHF	TGTGCCAGTATCGGGACAGGAGGTTACCAGCCCCAGCATTTT
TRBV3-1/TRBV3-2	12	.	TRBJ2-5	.	CASSQVTRTQYF	TGTGCCAGCAGCCAAGTGACCCGGACCCAGTACTTC
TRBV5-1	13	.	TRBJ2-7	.	CASSLDFPYEQYF	TGCGCCAGCAGCTTGGACTTCCCTTACGAGCAGTACTTC
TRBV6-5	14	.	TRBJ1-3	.	CASRAGTPGNTIYF	TGTGCCAGCAGGGCCGGGACCCCTGGAAACACCATATATTTT
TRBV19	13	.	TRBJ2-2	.	CASSKGNTGELFF	TGTGCCAGTAGTAAAGGGAACACCGGGGAGCTGTTTTTT
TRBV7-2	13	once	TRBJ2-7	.	CASSFGRTYEQYF	TGTGCCAGCAGCTTCGGACGAACCTACGAGCAGTACTTC
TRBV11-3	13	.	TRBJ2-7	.	CASSLRGSYEQYF	TGTGCCAGCAGCTTGAGGGGATCCTACGAGCAGTACTTC
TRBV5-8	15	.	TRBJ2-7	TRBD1	CASSPDRGFFSEQYF	TGTGCCAGCAGCCCGGACAGGGGATTTTTCTCCGAGCAGTACTTC
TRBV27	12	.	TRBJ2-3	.	CASGLIADTQYF	TGTGCCAGCGGACTAATCGCAGATACGCAGTATTTT
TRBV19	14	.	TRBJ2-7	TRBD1	CASSRGQGPYEQYF	TGTGCCAGTAGTAGAGGACAGGGGCCCTACGAGCAGTACTTC
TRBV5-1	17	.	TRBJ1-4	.	CASSLGPKRLVDEKLFF	TGCGCCAGCAGCTTGGGACCAAAACGGCTGGTGGATGAAAAACTGTTTTTT
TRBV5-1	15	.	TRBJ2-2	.	CASSLLGEGTGELFF	TGCGCCAGCAGCTTGTTGGGGGAAGGGACCGGGGAGCTGTTTTTT
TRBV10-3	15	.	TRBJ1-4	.	CASHSGVATNEKLFF	TGTGCCAGTCACTCAGGGGTCGCAACTAATGAAAAACTGTTTTTT
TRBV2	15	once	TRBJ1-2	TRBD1	CASSEFGTGGLGYTF	TGTGCCAGCAGTGAATTCGGGACAGGGGGCCTGGGCTACACCTTC
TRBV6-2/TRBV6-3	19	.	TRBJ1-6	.	CASSYTPGPTLDYNSPLHF	TGTGCCAGCAGTTACACACCGGGACCGACCCTTGACTATAATTCACCCCTCCACTTT
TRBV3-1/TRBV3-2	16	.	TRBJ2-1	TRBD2	CASSQAGTSGSNEQFF	TGTGCCAGCAGCCAAGCCGGGACTAGCGGGAGTAATGAGCAGTTCTTC
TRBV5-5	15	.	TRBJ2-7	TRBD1	CASSRAGQGSYEQYF	TGTGCCAGCAGCAGGGCGGGACAGGGCTCCTACGAGCAGTACTTC
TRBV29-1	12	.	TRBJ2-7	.	CSVAASVGEQYF	TGCAGCGTTGCTGCCTCGGTGGGGGAGCAGTACTTC
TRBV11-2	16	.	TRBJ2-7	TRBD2	CASSLPGTSGSYEQYF	TGTGCCAGCAGCCTACCCGGGACTAGCGGCTCCTACGAGCAGTACTTC
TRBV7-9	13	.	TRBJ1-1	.	CASSLGQGSEAFF	TGTGCCAGCAGCTTAGGTCAGGGCTCTGAAGCTTTCTTT
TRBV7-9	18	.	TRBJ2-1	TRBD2	CASSPFFSGGASYNEQFF	TGTGCCAGCAGCCCTTTTTTTAGCGGGGGGGCCTCCTACAATGAGCAGTTCTTC
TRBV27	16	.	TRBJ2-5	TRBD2	CASSSLTSGISGTQYF	TGTGCCAGCAGTTCCTTGACTAGCGGGATCTCCGGGACCCAGTACTTC
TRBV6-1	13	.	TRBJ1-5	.	CASSEGDHQPQHF	TGTGCCAGCAGTGAAGGGGATCATCAGCCCCAGCATTTT
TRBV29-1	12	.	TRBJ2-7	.	CSVGGHLREQYF	TGCAGCGTGGGGGGACATTTGAGGGAGCAGTACTTC
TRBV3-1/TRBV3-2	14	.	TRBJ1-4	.	CASSQDGGGEKLFF	TGTGCCAGCAGCCAAGACGGGGGAGGTGAAAAACTGTTTTTT
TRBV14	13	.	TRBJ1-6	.	CASSQRTEGSLHF	TGTGCCAGCAGCCAACGGACAGAGGGGAGCCTCCACTTT
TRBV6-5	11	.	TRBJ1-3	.	CASRIADTIYF	TGTGCCAGCAGGATAGCGGACACCATATATTTT
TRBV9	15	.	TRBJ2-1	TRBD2	CASSPIAGLTNEQFF	TGTGCCAGCAGTCCTATAGCGGGGCTTACCAATGAGCAGTTCTTC